The 27 T cell receptor beta chains below come from one sample, sequenced in a study of T-cell memory formation after mild COVID-19. From the 5' RACE reads, TCRdb called clonotypes with MiXCR, one entry per CDR3 protein. Here the sample spans about 210,000 distinct CDR3 sequences, roughly a tenth being singletons. Sequenced input: PBMCs or a T cell subset sorted from them (not recorded which). The receptors were sampled from a man between 18 and 35 years old who had mild COVID-19 (a few samples of this study predate the infection). Cell type and time point are not known.

The CDR3, as DNA: TGTGCCAGCAGCTTAGGCCCGAGAAATGAGCAGTTCTTC. Protein sequence: CASSLGPRNEQFF. The chain recombines TRBV7-2 with TRBJ2-1; D is undetermined. Between the trimmed V and J ends, which lost 1 base and 7 bases, there was a span of 8 bases. The length of the CDR3 is 13 residues. Germline CDR1 and CDR2: SGHTA and FQGNSA.

This clonotype showed up just a few times. The V and J genes are TRBV30 and TRBJ2-7; TRBD1 matches 9 bases. The CDR3 is 15 residues long. The germline V gene has CDR1 GTSNPN and CDR2 SVGIG (reference sequence). V shed 3 bases and J 1 base; nucleotides not matched to a gene: 7. The CDR3 loop is CAWSSLGQGSYEQYF. In DNA form, the CDR3 reads TGTGCCTGGAGCTCTCTGGGACAGGGATCCTACGAGCAGTACTTC.

The chain couples TRBV7-8 to TRBJ1-4; 7 bases align to TRBD1. The CDR3 is 15 amino acids. V lost 4 bases, J lost 7 bases, and 9 bases stayed unmatched. Germline CDR1 and CDR2: SGHVS and FQNEAQ. CDR3 sequence reads: CASSYRGTDIEKLFF. The CDR3 DNA reads TGTGCCAGCAGCTATCGGGGGACAGATATTGAAAAACTGTTTTTT. The full variable domain, completed using reference TRBV7-8 and TRBJ1-4, is GAGVSQSPRYKVAKRGQDVALRCDPISGHVSLFWYQQALGQGPEFLTYFQNEAQLDKSGLPSDRFFAERPEGSVSTLKIQRTQQEDSAVYLCASSYRGTDIEKLFFGSGTQLSVL.

The chain links TRBV20-1 to TRBJ2-2; D unresolved. Trimming took off 2 bases at V and 6 bases at J, with 4 bases between the two ends. The V gene's germline CDR1 is DFQATT and CDR2 SNEGSKA (reference sequence). The CDR3 consists of 11 residues. CDR3: CSARSPGELFF. The CDR3 DNA is TGCAGTGCTAGATCCCCCGGGGAGCTGTTTTTT.

The chain combines TRBV5-1 with TRBJ2-2; TRBD1 might be the D (5 bases). The germline V and J ends were trimmed by 5 bases and 5 bases, with 13 bases remaining between them. Looked up from germline, CDR1 is SGHRS and CDR2 is YFSETQ. The CDR3 has 14 amino acids. CDR3 residues: CASRPAGQTGELFF. As DNA, the CDR3 is TGCGCCAGCAGACCGGCAGGGCAAACCGGGGAGCTGTTTTTT.

The chain has TRBV5-1 and TRBJ2-1, with D unclear. Germline V lookup: CDR1 SGHRS, CDR2 YFSETQ. This CDR3 has 13 residues. Trimming removed 6 bases at V and 7 bases at J, with 14 bases between. The CDR3 DNA follows: TGCGCCAGCACCTCCTCGTATGGAAATGAGCAGTTCTTC. It translates to CASTSSYGNEQFF.

The table lists this clonotype with many counts. The rearrangement links TRBV5-1 to TRBJ2-2; D gene unclear. Trimming took off 3 bases at V and 2 bases at J, with 8 bases between the two ends. Looked up from germline, CDR1 is SGHRS and CDR2 is YFSETQ. The CDR3 extends over 14 amino acids. CDR3 in amino acids: CASSSDGNTGELFF. The CDR3 DNA reads TGCGCCAGCAGCTCAGACGGTAACACCGGGGAGCTGTTTTTT. Based on the CDR3 plus reference TRBV5-1 and TRBJ2-2, the full variable domain is KAGVTQTPRYLIKTRGQQVTLSCSPISGHRSVSWYQQTPGQGLQFLFEYFSETQRNKGNFPGRFSGRQFSNSRSEMNVSTLELGDSALYLCASSSDGNTGELFFGEGSRLTVL.

The V call is TRBV7-3, the J call TRBJ2-5; tentatively, D is TRBD1 (6 bases). In germline, CDR1 is SGHTA, CDR2 FQGTGA. With 3 bases removed from V and 2 bases from J, the gap between germline ends came to 13 bases. The CDR3 loop spans 15 amino acids. The CDR3 region is CASSFHRERQETQYF. The DNA for the CDR3 is TGTGCCAGCAGCTTTCACAGGGAAAGGCAAGAGACCCAGTACTTC.

The V call is TRBV12-3 or TRBV12-4, the J call TRBJ1-1, with D possibly TRBD1 on 5 matching bases. V was trimmed by 5 bases and J by 0 bases, leaving 13 bases between them. The CDR3 contains 15 residues. The chain's CDR3 is CASSIAGTVNTEAFF. In DNA form, the CDR3 reads TGTGCCAGCAGTATCGCCGGGACGGTGAACACTGAAGCTTTCTTT.

This clonotype has just a few counts. The chain joins TRBV12-3 or TRBV12-4 to TRBJ2-1; 12 bases line up with TRBD1. Trimming removed 5 bases from V and 0 bases from J; junction bases left unmatched: 8. The CDR3 runs to 18 residues. CDR3 amino acids: CASSQPGQGASSYNEQFF. CDR3 coding DNA: TGTGCCAGCAGTCAACCGGGACAGGGGGCGAGCTCCTACAATGAGCAGTTCTTC.

This chain joins TRBV6-5 and TRBJ2-3, with TRBD2 as a possible D gene (7 bases). Germline CDR1 and CDR2: MNHEY and SVGAGI. V was pared by 5 bases and J by 5 bases, with 23 bases between. The CDR3 spans 17 residues. The CDR3, as DNA: TGTGCCAGCAGTCCGACTCCCCCGGGGGGCCATCGAGATACGCAGTATTTT. Amino acid sequence: CASSPTPPGGHRDTQYF.

The V gene is TRBV13, the J gene TRBJ1-2; 9 bases map to TRBD1. J was trimmed by 8 bases and V by 4 bases; bases with no gene match: 11. The CDR3 spans 15 residues. Germline-derived CDR1 and CDR2 are PRHDT and FYEKMQ (reference sequence). CDR3 protein: CASSSSGTGPGGYTF. The CDR3 DNA reads TGTGCCAGCAGCTCCTCCGGGACAGGGCCGGGGGGCTACACCTTC.

The chain couples TRBV20-1 to TRBJ1-6; a weak D match, TRBD1 (6 bases). The CDR3 is 12 residues long. CDR1 and CDR2 from the germline V gene are DFQATT and SNEGSKA (reference sequence). Trimming cost V 7 bases and J 9 bases, with 13 bases left between them. Here the CDR3 DNA reads TGCAGTGTAAGGGGGGTCCGTTCACCCCTCCACTTT. This encodes CSVRGVRSPLHF.

This clonotype was observed many times. V gene TRBV5-1 combines with J gene TRBJ1-6, with 7 bases fitting TRBD1. The junction had 7 bases not matched to a gene; V was cut back by 3 bases and J by 7 bases. Per the germline V gene, CDR1 is SGHRS and CDR2 is YFSETQ. The CDR3 covers 15 residues. The CDR3 sequence: CASSWNRGVNSPLHF. The CDR3 DNA sequence: TGCGCCAGCAGCTGGAACAGGGGCGTAAATTCACCCCTCCACTTT.

J is TRBJ2-7 and V is TRBV30; D is perhaps TRBD1 or TRBD2 (6 bases each). Trimming took 3 bases from V and 6 from J, leaving 12 bases between them. Germline lookup yields CDR1 GTSNPN and CDR2 SVGIG (reference sequence). The CDR3 is made up of 12 amino acids. Here the CDR3 DNA reads TGTGCCTGGAGAGGAGGGGGTGGCGAGCAGTACTTC. As protein: CAWRGGGGEQYF.

This clonotype was counted ten times or more. The CDR3 reads CASSPRLTSYEQYV. CDR3 in DNA: TGTGCCAGCAGCCCGCGACTCACCTCCTACGAGCAGTACGTC. V gene TRBV7-2 combines with J gene TRBJ2-7, with unresolved D. The CDR3 has 14 residues. Germline-derived CDR1 and CDR2 are SGHTA and FQGNSA. Trimming stripped 5 bases from V and 0 bases from J, with 11 bases between.

The rearrangement uses TRBV7-2 and TRBJ1-1, with 8 positions matching TRBD1. The CDR3 extends over 15 amino acids. After removal of 3 bases from V and 1 base from J, the junction contained 4 bases not matched to a gene. Per the germline V gene, CDR1 is SGHTA and CDR2 is FQGNSA. Written as DNA, the CDR3 is TGTGCCAGCAGCTTCACAGGGGGGGCGAACACTGAAGCTTTCTTT. Its translation is CASSFTGGANTEAFF.

This clonotype showed up just a few times. The chain is built from TRBV4-1 and TRBJ1-2; TRBD1 might be the D (5 bases). V lost 1 base and J 6 bases, leaving 12 bases between the germline ends. The CDR3 is 14 amino acids. Germline V CDR1 and CDR2: MGHRA, YSYEKL. CDR3 region: CASSQVGRGDGYTF. The CDR3 DNA is TGCGCCAGCAGCCAAGTAGGGAGAGGGGATGGCTACACCTTC.

The chain uses TRBV15 and TRBJ1-1; no clear D gene. CDR3 length: 13 residues. Trimming stripped 2 bases from V and 1 base from J, with 5 bases between. The germline V gene encodes CDR1 LNHNV and CDR2 YYDKDF (reference sequence). The CDR3 sequence is CATSRYGNTEAFF. The CDR3 DNA follows: TGTGCCACCAGCAGATACGGGAACACTGAAGCTTTCTTT.

This clonotype was picked up a small number of times. This sequence joins TRBV7-3 and TRBJ2-3; 7 bases are a match to TRBD2. Looked up from germline, CDR1 is SGHTA and CDR2 is FQGTGA. This CDR3 region has 16 residues. With 2 bases clipped from V and 1 base from J, the junction kept 6 bases outside the gene matches. The CDR3 region is CASSLYPSGGTDTQYF. The CDR3 DNA reads TGTGCCAGCAGCTTATACCCTAGCGGCGGCACAGATACGCAGTATTTT.

The chain is built from TRBV7-9 and TRBJ2-7; D is ambiguous. The V and J ends lost 8 bases and 5 bases respectively, with 16 bases between them. CDR3 length: 13 amino acids. Germline CDR1 SEHNR, CDR2 FQNEAQ (reference sequence). CDR3 nucleotides: TGTGCCAGCGCCTTATTTACCCTGAACGAGCAGTACTTC. Residues: CASALFTLNEQYF.

The sample holds many counts of this clonotype. The chain combines TRBV7-9 with TRBJ2-1; the match to TRBD2 covers 7 bases. The germline CDR1 and CDR2 sequences are SEHNR and FQNEAQ (reference sequence). The J segment lost 6 bases and the V segment lost 5 bases, leaving 1 base of the junction unmatched. This CDR3 has 12 amino acids. The CDR3 DNA follows: TGTGCCAGCAGCGGGAGGGGCAATGAGCAGTTCTTC. It translates to CASSGRGNEQFF.

This clonotype appeared a few times. V gene TRBV7-9 combines with J gene TRBJ1-1; a possible D gene is TRBD1 (5 bases). Germline CDR1 SEHNR, CDR2 FQNEAQ (reference sequence). CDR3 length: 15 amino acids. V lost 0 bases to trimming and J lost 10 bases, with 18 bases between them. CDR3 region: CASSLAGGRGAAAFF. As DNA, the CDR3 is TGTGCCAGCAGCTTAGCGGGGGGTCGAGGGGCGGCAGCTTTCTTT.

V is TRBV20-1 and J is TRBJ1-1; TRBD1 is a possible D gene (5 bases). V lost 5 bases and J 6 bases, leaving 13 bases between the germline ends. This CDR3 spans 12 amino acids. CDR1 and CDR2 from the germline V gene are DFQATT and SNEGSKA (reference sequence). Here the CDR3 DNA reads TGCAGTGCTGATGATGGGGGGGCTGAAGCTTTCTTT. Amino acid sequence: CSADDGGAEAFF.

J is TRBJ2-7 and V is TRBV20-1; D may be TRBD1 or TRBD2 (6 bases each). The CDR3 runs to 14 residues. Germline CDR1 is DFQATT and CDR2 is SNEGSKA (reference sequence). V lost 3 bases to trimming and J lost 5 bases, with 17 bases between them. CDR3 bases: TGCAGTGCTAGCAGGCCCACCGGGGGCAACGAGCAGTACTTC. Translating it yields CSASRPTGGNEQYF.

The rearrangement joins TRBV25-1 to TRBJ1-1; D gene uncertain. The length of the CDR3 is 12 residues. Trimming took off 4 bases at V and 0 bases at J, with 3 bases between the two ends. The germline gives CDR1 MGHDK, CDR2 SYGVNS. CDR3 in amino acids: CASSVLNTEAFF. Here the CDR3 DNA reads TGTGCCAGCAGTGTGTTGAACACTGAAGCTTTCTTT.

The chain is built from TRBV3-1 and TRBJ2-7, with 8 positions matching TRBD2. The CDR3 contains 14 residues. Germline assignment: CDR1 LGHDT and CDR2 YNNKEL (reference sequence). V dropped 3 bases and J dropped 5; count of bases not matched to a gene: 6. CDR3 DNA: TGTGCCAGCAGCCACGGGACTAGTGGGAACGAGCAGTACTTC. This sequence encodes CASSHGTSGNEQYF.